This T cell receptor beta chain appears in the sequencing data of a study of T cells in Graves' hyperthyroidism and ophthalmopathy. Findings of the study overall: Clonotypes that were expanded in thyroid above 0.001 mostly appeared in blood too. From stable hyperthyroidism, ophthalmopathy was separated by a 13 V-J model.

Note on this clonotype: The antigen remains unidentified.

Patients were aged 18 to 65, had disease duration under 2 months, and had newly diagnosed hyperthyroidism. The TCR beta CDR3 regions underwent amplification using RNA transcripts as the source. A set of HTBI primers served as the primers for a first-round RT-PCR of the TCR CDR3. From the multiplex PCR reads, TCRdb called clonotypes with MiXCR, one entry per CDR3 protein. This sample has under 350,000 distinct CDR3 sequences, with 20% to 25% found just once. CDR1 LGHDT and CDR2 YNNKEL come from the germline V gene (reference sequence). V lost 2 bases and J 7 bases, leaving 6 bases between the germline ends. CDR3 length: 12 amino acids.

This TCR came from a woman aged 50 to 60 with Graves' hyperthyroidism. What was sequenced was blood. The chain has TRBV3-1 and TRBJ2-1, with D tentatively TRBD1 (6 bases). In DNA form, the CDR3 reads TGTGCCAGCAGCCAAAGGGGGAATGAGCAGTTCTTC. Translated, it gives CASSQRGNEQFF.